This T cell receptor (beta chain) was obtained from a study of molecular identifiers for immune sequencing clone quantification. The study's findings and limits: In a background of roughly 970,000 naive cells, spiked Jurkat TCR RNA from one cell was reportedly detectable.

TCRdb reanalysed the PCR reads using MiXCR and keeps one entry per CDR3 protein. The data show 65,000 to 70,000 distinct CDR3 sequences, with about a sixth seen just once and about 1.5% held by the top ten. By frequency in the sample, this clonotype is medium-sized. The target antigen is unknown. Germline assignment: CDR1 MGHRA and CDR2 YSYEKL. There are 13 residues in the CDR3. Between the trimmed V and J ends, which lost 1 base and 2 bases, there was a span of 6 bases. The source is a human donor in good health. Some libraries in this study had Jurkat cell RNA spiked in. The specimen sequenced was naive CD8+ T cells from blood, with Jurkat cell RNA spiked in. Regarding subset: FACS-sorted CD8+CD4-CCR7+CD45RA+ naive T cells. This rearrangement joins TRBV4-1 to TRBJ2-7; no clear D gene. The CDR3 loop is CASSQGQAYEQYF. The CDR3 DNA follows: TGCGCCAGCAGCCAAGGCCAGGCCTACGAGCAGTACTTC.